This TCR beta chain stems from a study of shared T cell receptors in the human thymus. CDR1 SGHTA and CDR2 FQGTGA come from the germline V gene. V lost 3 bases to trimming and J lost 2 bases, with 18 bases between them. This CDR3 region has 17 residues. TCRdb's table, derived via immunoSEQ multiplex PCR, lists solely in-frame clones and lacks some. The table has about 400,000 clones, over 90% seen once. Sequences were obtained from thymocytes. The TCR comes from a human donor. This rearrangement joins TRBV7-3 to TRBJ2-3, with a tentative D call TRBD1 (7 bases). CDR3 sequence (DNA): TGTGCCAGCAGCTTTCGCCCCGCGGGGACAGACACAGATACGCAGTATTTT. As protein: CASSFRPAGTDTDTQYF.